This entry features one T cell receptor beta chain sequence. The antigen is undetermined. These data come from a study of cytomegalovirus exposure and HLA in healthy donors. Study findings and constraints: Subsequent analysis revealed that first-cohort TCR clusters tended to co-occur in the approximately 120 validation repertoires. The authors confirmed in vitro that three CMV-associated chains were specific for CMV antigens. Researchers counted 164 TCR beta chains as cytomegalovirus-associated.

Germline V gene sequence: CDR1 SGHAT, CDR2 FQNNGV. CDR3 length: 15 amino acids. V lost 5 bases and J 8 bases, leaving 19 bases between the germline ends. TCRdb keeps only in-frame clones here, not all; method: immunoSEQ multiplex PCR. The table lists 150,000 or so clones, around nine tenths of them singletons. The sequence came from a man aged 18-30 years in good health and CMV-seropositive. The chain joins TRBV11-2 to TRBJ2-1; no clear D gene. Material: PBMCs. In DNA form, the CDR3 reads TGTGCCAGCAGCCCGGCCGTTTGGGCGTCGGATGAGCAGTTCTTC. Translating gives CASSPAVWASDEQFF.